This record concerns one TCR beta chain sequence. Its antigen is undetermined. Second-dose timings of about 4 or about 12 weeks were pooled. The data were taken from a study of T cell responses to AZD1222 COVID-19 vaccine. Whole-study results and caveats: Clonal diversity was possibly underestimated; the donors were predominantly white British and more often female.

Trimming took 0 bases from V and 4 from J, leaving 11 bases between them. The CDR3 totals 15 residues. From germline, CDR1 is SGHVS and CDR2 FQNEAQ. Sequenced by immunoSEQ multiplex PCR; TCRdb stores in-frame clones only, minus some. The sample includes about 99,000 clones, approximately 93% of them seen just once. This chain uses TRBV7-8 with TRBJ2-3; D could derive from TRBD1 or TRBD2 (6 bases each). This clonotype was sampled from an adult who received the AZD1222 COVID-19 vaccine. This sample comprised peripheral blood, obtained 28 days after the second AZD1222 dose. The CDR3 sequence is CASSLALGGPDTQYF. Written as DNA, the CDR3 is TGTGCCAGCAGCTTAGCGCTGGGGGGCCCAGATACGCAGTATTTT.